This TCR beta chain was profiled in a study of T cells expressing NK-cell markers. In the case of this clonotype: Its antigen is currently unknown.

The CDR3 totals 15 residues. From germline, CDR1 is SQVTM and CDR2 ANQGSEA. Study conclusions and caveats: There remained a lack of clarity about HCMV specificity of expanded NKG2C+ T cell clones.

Researchers built TCR beta cDNA using 5'RACE template switching with UMIs. TCRdb reprocessed the 5' RACE reads; each CDR3 protein has one entry and no DNA is given. Across 400,000 to 450,000 distinct CDR3 sequences, the top ten clones capture approximately 6.8% of the sample. Sequenced: blood T cells: a sorted CD56 or NKG2C T cell subset, CD4+ or CD8+ T cells, or bulk PBMC T cells (not recorded which). The TCR was taken from a woman aged 18 to 75 in good health. The chain couples TRBV29-1 to TRBJ2-7; TCRdb reports TRBD2, a call that lacks DNA to check it against. This CDR3 reads CSVEPGGYPSYEQYF.